The present TCR beta chain was sequenced within a study of tumor and adjacent non-tumor tissue in lung cancer. The CDR3 extends over 17 amino acids. From germline, CDR1 is SGHVS and CDR2 FQNEAQ. J was trimmed by 0 bases and V by 2 bases; bases with no gene match: 2. This clonotype is medium-sized. What it binds is not known. The library came from three nested PCR rounds adapted from ARM-PCR protocols. TCRdb redid the calling of the multiplex PCR reads with MiXCR, one entry per CDR3 protein. The sample contains some 73,000 distinct CDR3 sequences, about 82% of which appear only once. No cell sorting was done before RNA was extracted from the tissue. Distant lung tissue was collected more than 3 cm away from the tumor edge. Newly diagnosed lung cancer patients had thoracic surgery in China, August–November 2014, without prior chemotherapy. Study-wide points: Compared with tumor, normal lung showed significantly lower TCR diversity.

The sample taken for sequencing was distant non-tumor lung tissue. The source of this sequence is a man in his fifties or sixties with non-small cell lung cancer. The V and J genes are TRBV7-8 and TRBJ2-6, with 9 bases identical to TRBD2. The CDR3, as DNA: TGTGCCAGCAGCTTACTAGCGGGGTTCTCTGGGGCCAACGTCCTGACTTTC. It codes for CASSLLAGFSGANVLTF.